This record concerns one T cell receptor (beta chain) sequence. Its specificity is not known. This sample is part of a study of pediatric ulcerative colitis. Study background: Six or seven patients showed pancolitis and two showed left-sided colitis. Overall study results and limits: Ulcerative colitis patients shared more blood-rectal clones than controls. In rectum, acute severe colitis had expanded clones and less diversity.

The table came from immunoSEQ multiplex PCR; TCRdb's copy has only in-frame clones and leaves some out. This sample carries about 35,000 clones, 80% to 85% of them seen once, and the ten largest clones take 0.8% to 1.1%. One to two pinch biopsies were taken from the rectum during colonoscopy. V lost 0 bases and J lost 0, with 15 bases in between. Per germline, CDR1 WSHSY and CDR2 SAAADI. This CDR3 has 17 residues. This clonotype was sampled from a boy younger than 18 with mild ulcerative colitis. The chain employs TRBV10-2 and TRBJ2-7; D could derive from TRBD1 or TRBD2 (5 bases each). Sample: gut tissue. Here the CDR3 DNA reads TGCGCCAGCAGTGAGTCGAGGGACCCCTTCAGCTCCTACGAGCAGTACTTC. Its protein product is CASSESRDPFSSYEQYF.